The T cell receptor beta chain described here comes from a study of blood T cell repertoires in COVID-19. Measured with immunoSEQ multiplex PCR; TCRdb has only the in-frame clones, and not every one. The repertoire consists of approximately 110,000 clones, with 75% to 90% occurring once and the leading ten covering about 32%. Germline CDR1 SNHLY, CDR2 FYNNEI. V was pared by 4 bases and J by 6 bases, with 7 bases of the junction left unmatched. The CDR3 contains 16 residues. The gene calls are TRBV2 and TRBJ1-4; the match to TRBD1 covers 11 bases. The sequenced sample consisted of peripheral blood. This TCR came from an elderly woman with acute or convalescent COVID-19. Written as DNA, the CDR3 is TGTGCCAGCAGTGGGATGGACAGGGGGCGGGATGAAAAACTGTTTTTT. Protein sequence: CASSGMDRGRDEKLFF.